These 14 T cell receptor beta chains originate from one sample sequenced in a study of cytomegalovirus exposure and HLA in healthy donors. PCR involved 60 Vbeta and 13 Jbeta primers. Profiled with immunoSEQ multiplex PCR; TCRdb holds only in-frame clones, not every one. Found here are just over 200,000 clones, 65% to 80% of them singletons; the top ten hold about 1.8%. Sequenced sample: PBMCs. These receptor sequences come from a man aged 50 or older in good health and CMV-seronegative.

The chain carries TRBV5-1 and TRBJ2-1; 9 bases agree with TRBD2. The CDR3 spans 16 residues. The J segment lost 7 bases and the V segment lost 1 base, leaving 9 bases of the junction unmatched. The germline gives CDR1 SGHRS, CDR2 YFSETQ. CDR3 protein: CASSLIRGRAGNEQFF. The CDR3 DNA reads as TGCGCCAGCAGCTTGATTCGCGGGAGGGCCGGGAATGAGCAGTTCTTC.

This clone was seen only once. V is TRBV28 and J is TRBJ2-7, with D maybe TRBD1 (6 bases). Per the germline V gene, CDR1 is MDHEN and CDR2 is SYDVKM. The CDR3 totals 15 residues. V was shortened by 9 bases and J by 2 bases, with 20 bases between the two germline ends. The CDR3 DNA sequence: TGTGCCAGTTGGGGCCCAGGGGAAGTGACCTACGAGCAGTACTTC. Protein sequence: CASWGPGEVTYEQYF. The whole variable domain, filled in from reference TRBV28 and TRBJ2-7, reads DVKVTQSSRYLVKRTGEKVFLECVQDMDHENMFWYRQDPGLGLRLIYFSYDVKMKEKGDIPEGYSVSREKKERFSLILESASTNQTSMYLCASWGPGEVTYEQYFGPGTRLTVT.

The V gene is TRBV21-1, the J gene TRBJ2-2; TRBD2, the table's D call, was not compared with the DNA. TRBV21-1 is assigned pseudogene status. The CDR3 contains 15 residues. CDR3 nucleotides: TGTGCCAGCAGCAAATCCGGGTCGTGCACCGGGGAGCTGTTTTTT. Translated, it gives CASSKSGSCTGELFF.

The chain joins TRBV14 to TRBJ2-7, with D hard to call. Germline CDR1 reads SGHDN; CDR2 reads FVKESK. The CDR3 consists of 11 residues. V was clipped by 5 bases and J by 2 bases, with 4 bases between them. The DNA for the CDR3 is TGTGCCAGCAGCGGCCCCTACGAGCAGTACTTC. Encoded protein: CASSGPYEQYF.

V usage is TRBV4-1 and J usage is TRBJ2-7; TRBD1 aligns across 8 bases. The V gene end was trimmed by 3 bases and the J gene end by 6 bases; junction bases not matched to a gene: 7. The germline gives CDR1 MGHRA, CDR2 YSYEKL. This CDR3 region has 14 residues. CDR3 sequence: CASSHPDQGAEQYF. CDR3 bases: TGCGCCAGCAGCCACCCCGATCAGGGGGCCGAGCAGTACTTC.

The rearrangement uses TRBV6-5 and TRBJ1-1; the D is unclear. The germline V gene encodes CDR1 MNHEY and CDR2 SVGAGI. V lost 4 bases to trimming and J lost 1 base, with 10 bases between them. This CDR3 comprises 14 residues. In DNA form, the CDR3 reads TGTGCCAGCAGTTCCAGAAACCGGAACACTGAAGCTTTCTTT. It is translated as CASSSRNRNTEAFF.

The chain employs TRBV6-1 and TRBJ2-7, with D perhaps matching TRBD2 (7 bases). This CDR3 is 16 amino acids long. Germline V CDR1 and CDR2: MNHNS, SASEGT. V lost 2 bases to trimming and J lost 3 bases, with 17 bases between them. CDR3 in amino acids: CASSESGGAEGYEQYF. The CDR3 nucleotides read TGTGCCAGCAGTGAATCGGGGGGCGCGGAAGGCTACGAGCAGTACTTC.

The J gene is TRBJ2-4, the V gene TRBV7-8, with 9 bases fitting TRBD1. This CDR3 is built from 14 residues. Germline-derived CDR1 and CDR2 are SGHVS and FQNEAQ. J lost 10 bases, V lost 3 bases, and 7 bases had no gene match. As DNA, the CDR3 is TGTGCCAGCAGCTTTCTGAGGACAGGGGAAATTCAGTACTTC. It encodes CASSFLRTGEIQYF.

The chain links TRBV28 to TRBJ2-7, with unresolved D. The tail of the sequence fits TRBJ2-5 better, so the J call may be wrong. Per germline, CDR1 MDHEN and CDR2 SYDVKM. This CDR3 has 15 amino acids. The chain's CDR3 is CASSRLVPAQETQYF. CDR3 nucleotide sequence: TGTGCCAGCAGTCGACTCGTTCCGGCGCAAGAGACCCAGTACTTC.

V usage is TRBV19 and J usage is TRBJ2-1, with TRBD2 matching over 15 bases. This CDR3 region has 17 residues. Trimming cost V 5 bases and J 9 bases; bases outside gene matches: 11. The V gene's germline CDR1 is LNHDA and CDR2 SQIVND (reference sequence). In DNA, the CDR3 is TGTGCCAGTAGTCCCGTGAGGACTAGCGGGAGGGCCGCTGAGCAGTTCTTC. Its translation: CASSPVRTSGRAAEQFF.

The chain couples TRBV7-9 to TRBJ1-3; 7 nucleotides match TRBD1. The germline CDR1 and CDR2 sequences are SEHNR and FQNEAQ (reference sequence). With 3 bases clipped from V and 3 bases from J, the junction kept 2 bases outside the gene matches. The CDR3 spans 14 residues. The CDR3: CASSFRDSGNTIYF. CDR3 nucleotide sequence: TGTGCCAGCAGCTTCCGGGACAGTGGAAACACCATATATTTT.

This chain uses TRBV9 with TRBJ2-2, with D perhaps TRBD1 (7 bases). Germline V gene sequence: CDR1 SGDLS, CDR2 YYNGEE. V was trimmed by 2 bases and J by 4 bases, leaving 21 bases between them. This CDR3 is 18 amino acids long. In DNA, the CDR3 is TGTGCCAGCAGCGTTCTGAAGGTGAGACAGGGACTCACCGGGGAGCTGTTTTTT. This sequence encodes CASSVLKVRQGLTGELFF.

The chain couples TRBV13 to TRBJ2-1, with D possibly being TRBD1 (6 bases). The CDR3 contains 16 residues. Trimming pared 0 bases from V and 0 bases from J, leaving 9 bases between. CDR1 is PRHDT and CDR2 is FYEKMQ in the germline V gene (reference sequence). CDR3 region: CASSLGQGSSYNEQFF. In nucleotides, the CDR3 is TGTGCCAGCAGCTTAGGTCAGGGGAGCTCCTACAATGAGCAGTTCTTC.

To note about this clone: Other DNA sequences in this specimen translate into the identical CDR3. This sequence joins TRBV15 and TRBJ2-7; D is perhaps TRBD2 (6 bases). Trimming took off 0 bases at V and 4 bases at J, with 7 bases between the two ends. The germline CDR1 and CDR2 sequences are LNHNV and YYDKDF (reference sequence). The CDR3 length is 13 residues. Written as DNA, the CDR3 is TGTGCCACCAGCAGAGATCGGGGGTACGAGCAGTACTTC. It specifies CATSRDRGYEQYF.